This TCR beta chain comes out of a study of T cell changes during pregnancy in multiple sclerosis. Method: immunoSEQ multiplex PCR; TCRdb's copy keeps in-frame clones and lacks some. The data show more than 40,000 clones, about nine tenths seen once. The germline V gene has CDR1 SGHRS and CDR2 YFSETQ. J lost 2 bases, V lost 0 bases, and 11 bases had no gene match. This CDR3 has 18 amino acids. Sequenced material: CD8+ T cells from peripheral blood mononuclear cells, taken after pregnancy. The J gene is TRBJ2-5, the V gene TRBV5-1, with 9 bases identical to TRBD2. The receptor was derived from a female donor with multiple sclerosis, enrolled in a pregnancy study. The CDR3 DNA reads TGCGCCAGCAGCTTGGACGGGTCCGCTCTAGCGGGACAAGAGACCCAGTACTTC. Translation gives CASSLDGSALAGQETQYF.